Each of the 21 T cell receptor beta chains below was sequenced from the same sample in a study of radiotherapy plus CTLA-4 blockade in lung cancer. Here immunoSEQ multiplex PCR was the method, and the copy in TCRdb shows in-frame clones only, minus some. The table has about 73,000 clones, around 86% seen once; the top ten hold 40%. The specimen was peripheral blood, collected from a patient treated with radiotherapy plus ipilimumab. These receptors originate from a human donor with non-small cell lung cancer that progressed on radiotherapy plus ipilimumab.

The CDR3: CASSSETGAIYGYTF. The CDR3 region has the DNA TGCGCCAGCAGCTCCGAGACAGGGGCGATTTATGGCTACACCTTC. The chain joins TRBV5-1 to TRBJ1-2; 8 bases line up with TRBD1. J lost 5 bases, V lost 3 bases, and 9 bases had no gene match. Germline V gene sequence: CDR1 SGHRS, CDR2 YFSETQ. The CDR3 is 15 amino acids.

V usage is TRBV4-2 and J usage is TRBJ1-5, with 9 bases that match TRBD1. Unmatched junction bases numbered 6, after V lost 0 bases and J lost 6 bases. The germline CDR1 and CDR2 sequences are LGHNA and YNFKEQ. The CDR3 is made up of 16 amino acids. Written as DNA, the CDR3 is TGTGCCAGCAGCCAAGAGGCGGGACAGGGCTTTCAGCCCCAGCATTTT. Translated: CASSQEAGQGFQPQHF.

CDR3 region: CASPGEQYV. CDR3 nucleotides: TGTGCCAGCCCCGGCGAGCAGTACGTC. The V and J genes are TRBV2 and TRBJ2-7, with D unresolved. This CDR3 contains 9 residues. The ends were cut back, 8 bases at V and 6 bases at J, with 5 bases in the middle. CDR1 and CDR2 (germline): SNHLY, FYNNEI.

This sequence joins TRBV5-7 and TRBJ2-7, with 7 bases fitting TRBD1. TRBV5-7 is designated an ORF whose function remains uncertain. Germline trimming cut 4 bases from V and 5 bases from J; bases unmatched to any gene: 3. The CDR3 has 12 residues. The CDR3 loop reads CASSRDRDEQYV. In DNA, the CDR3 is TGTGCCAGCAGCCGTGACAGGGACGAGCAGTACGTC.

Note on this clone: No DNA is shown, since the ends of the CDR3 on it are uncertain; the CDR3 is the one TCRdb lists. Here the CDR3 reads CASSSSGPYEKLFF. The V and J genes are TRBV2 and TRBJ1-4. 14 amino acids form the CDR3, both terminal residues included. Per germline, CDR1 SNHLY and CDR2 FYNNEI.

The chain links TRBV6-1 to TRBJ1-5; D might be TRBD1 (6 bases). The CDR3 is 15 residues long. Trimming stripped 4 bases from V and 1 base from J, with 11 bases between. CDR1 MNHNS and CDR2 SASEGT come from the germline V gene. The CDR3 DNA reads as TGTGCCAGCAGTGTCCACAGGGACAGCAATCAGCCCCAGCATTTT. Residues: CASSVHRDSNQPQHF.

The CDR3 sequence: CASSPEQGVGNQPQHF. The CDR3 bases are TGTGCCAGCAGCCCGGAACAGGGGGTGGGCAATCAGCCCCAGCATTTT. The chain carries TRBV28 and TRBJ1-5, with 8 bases that match TRBD1. The germline gives CDR1 MDHEN, CDR2 SYDVKM. The CDR3 is made up of 16 amino acids. V dropped 6 bases and J dropped 2; count of bases not matched to a gene: 9.

The chain joins TRBV19 to TRBJ2-4, with TRBD2 matching 11 bases. This CDR3 region has 16 residues. The V segment lost 1 base and the J segment 7 bases; nucleotides outside the gene matches: 6. Germline values: CDR1 LNHDA, CDR2 SQIVND (reference sequence). Here the CDR3 DNA reads TGTGCCAGTAGTATAGGAACTAGCGGGAGTGGGAACATTCAGTACTTC. This gives the protein CASSIGTSGSGNIQYF.

This chain connects TRBV5-4 to TRBJ2-7, with D perhaps TRBD1 (6 bases). Trimming removed 4 bases at V and 2 bases at J, with 10 bases between. Germline V gene sequence: CDR1 SGHNT, CDR2 YYREEE (reference sequence). CDR3 length equals 13 residues. CDR3 amino acids: CASSDWTAYEQYF. The CDR3 nucleotides read TGTGCCAGCAGCGACTGGACAGCCTACGAGCAGTACTTC. Full variable domain (outside the CDR3, taken from reference TRBV5-4 and TRBJ2-7): ETGVTQSPTHLIKTRGQQVTLRCSSQSGHNTVSWYQQALGQGPQFIFQYYREEENGRGNFPPRFSGLQFPNYSSELNVNALELDDSALYLCASSDWTAYEQYFGPGTRLTVT.

The chain employs TRBV6-5 and TRBJ1-2; tentative D call: TRBD1 (5 bases). The V end lost 7 bases, the J end lost 11 bases, and 23 bases lay between the germline ends. The CDR3 runs to 14 residues. Germline V lookup: CDR1 MNHEY, CDR2 SVGAGI. CDR3 bases: TGTGCCAGCAACCCGGGACGCCAGCCTTCTAGATACACCTTC. Protein sequence: CASNPGRQPSRYTF.

This clone was detected once. The chain employs TRBV28 and TRBJ1-5, with a weak D call TRBD1 (5 bases). This CDR3 comprises 15 residues. V lost 9 bases, J lost 2 bases, and 17 bases lay in between. The germline V gene has CDR1 MDHEN and CDR2 SYDVKM. CDR3: CASLMGTAGNQPQHF. The CDR3 DNA follows: TGTGCCAGTCTAATGGGGACCGCGGGCAATCAGCCCCAGCATTTT.

The chain links TRBV10-3 to TRBJ1-2, with D unclear. There are 13 residues in the CDR3. From germline, CDR1 is ENHRY and CDR2 SYGVKD. V dropped 0 bases and J dropped 6 bases, with 8 bases sitting between them. The CDR3 protein is CAISESAGNGYTF. The CDR3 DNA reads as TGTGCCATCAGTGAGTCGGCAGGTAATGGCTACACCTTC.

The chain carries TRBV6-6 and TRBJ2-3, with D possibly being TRBD2 (6 bases). CDR1 and CDR2 from the germline V gene are MNHNY and SVGAGI (reference sequence). This CDR3 has 15 residues. With 7 bases removed from V and 7 bases from J, the gap between germline ends came to 21 bases. This CDR3 is CASNGGETVINTQYF. In DNA form, the CDR3 reads TGTGCCAGCAACGGAGGGGAGACAGTGATAAATACGCAGTATTTT.

This chain links TRBV30 with TRBJ2-2, with 9 bases aligning to TRBD1. Germline-derived CDR1 and CDR2 are GTSNPN and SVGIG (reference sequence). CDR3 length: 15 amino acids. The V segment lost 2 bases and the J segment 3 bases; nucleotides outside the gene matches: 4. CDR3 amino acids: CAWSHRGLDTGELFF. CDR3 DNA: TGTGCCTGGAGTCACAGGGGGCTTGACACCGGGGAGCTGTTTTTT.

CDR3 nucleotides: TGTGCCAGCCGTGGGGGGGACCGGGAGACGGAGACCCAGTACTTC. Encoded protein: CASRGGDRETETQYF. The rearrangement joins TRBV6-1 to TRBJ2-5; TRBD2 agrees at 7 bases. Germline V gene lookup returns CDR1 MNHNS and CDR2 SASEGT. This CDR3 is 15 amino acids long. V dropped 8 bases and J dropped 5; count of bases not matched to a gene: 14.

The chain links TRBV11-3 to TRBJ2-5, with a possible D match to TRBD1 (6 bases). Germline V gene data show CDR1 as SGHNT and CDR2 as YENEEA. The CDR3 totals 16 residues. Trimming left V 6 bases short and J 5 bases short, with 22 bases between. The CDR3 loop is CASSRGSRGIDETQYF. In DNA, the CDR3 is TGTGCCAGCAGTCGTGGAAGCAGGGGAATCGACGAGACCCAGTACTTC.

This clone was seen only once. The chain employs TRBV7-2 and TRBJ1-1; unclear D gene. CDR3 length: 13 residues. Trimming pared 6 bases from V and 9 bases from J, leaving 17 bases between. In germline, CDR1 is SGHTA, CDR2 FQGNSA. This chain's CDR3 is CASRSSVRTQAFF. The CDR3 coding sequence is TGTGCCAGCAGGTCGTCGGTCAGAACCCAAGCTTTCTTT.

The J gene is TRBJ2-7, the V gene TRBV11-2; no firm D call. The CDR3 totals 12 residues. The ends were cut back, 5 bases at V and 0 bases at J, with 5 bases in the middle. The germline V gene encodes CDR1 SGHAT and CDR2 FQNNGV. This chain's CDR3 is CASSTSSYEQYF. CDR3 bases: TGTGCCAGCAGCACCAGCTCCTACGAGCAGTACTTC.

This clone was seen a single time. This rearrangement joins TRBV6-1 to TRBJ2-1; no clear D. This CDR3 region has 14 residues. Germline V CDR1 and CDR2: MNHNS, SASEGT. V dropped 4 bases and J dropped 5 bases, with 12 bases sitting between them. The CDR3 DNA reads TGTGCCAGCAGTGGGGTTTTTGTGGACAATGAGCAGTTCTTC. Translating gives CASSGVFVDNEQFF.

The chain recombines TRBV14 with TRBJ1-1; no definite D call. V lost 1 base to trimming and J lost 4 bases, with 10 bases between them. The CDR3 consists of 14 residues. The V gene's germline CDR1 is SGHDN and CDR2 FVKESK. The CDR3 loop reads CASSQVPVGTEAFF. The CDR3 nucleotides are TGTGCCAGCAGCCAAGTGCCAGTGGGCACTGAAGCTTTCTTT.

This sequence joins TRBV2 and TRBJ1-2; 9 bases are shared with TRBD1. Germline lookup yields CDR1 SNHLY and CDR2 FYNNEI. The CDR3 covers 13 residues. V lost 6 bases to trimming and J lost 2 bases; unmatched junction nucleotides: 1. CDR3 bases: TGTGCCAGCAGCGGGACAGGGAACTATGGCTACACCTTC. Amino acids: CASSGTGNYGYTF.